These 7 T cell receptor beta chains originate from one sample sequenced in a study of Graves' ophthalmopathy and Graves' hyperthyroidism. RNA transcripts yielded amplified TCR beta CDR3 regions. Second-round multiplex PCR came after first-round RT-PCR with HTBI primers. TCRdb processed the multiplex PCR reads anew with MiXCR; each CDR3 protein has one entry. The sample gives 900,000 to 1,200,000 distinct CDR3 sequences, less than 45% of which show up once; more than 9.5% is in the top ten. Sequenced input: peripheral blood or thyroid tissue (not recorded which). The receptors come from an adult man with Graves' hyperthyroidism.

This clonotype was detected many times. The chain combines TRBV7-8 with TRBJ1-6; D gene unclear. This CDR3 has 14 amino acids. CDR1 and CDR2 from the germline V gene are SGHVS and FQNEAQ. Trimming cost V 1 base and J 5 bases, with 6 bases left between them. The CDR3 coding sequence is TGTGCCAGCAGCTTAGACCCTGATAATTCACCCCTCCACTTT. As protein: CASSLDPDNSPLHF.

As to this clonotype: A clone one base away is much larger, so this may be a read error. The chain carries TRBV29-1 and TRBJ2-2, with a possible D match to TRBD2 (5 bases). Trimming removed 4 bases at V and 7 bases at J, with 13 bases between. CDR1 is SQVTM and CDR2 is ANQGSEA in the germline V gene. The CDR3 runs 13 residues. CDR3: CSVVAREIGELFF. CDR3 bases: TGCAGCGTTGTAGCGAGAGAGATCGGGGAGCTGTTTTTT.

This clonotype was observed at least ten times. CDR3: CASSSGTRGGYGYTF. The CDR3 DNA sequence: TGTGCCAGCAGTTCCGGTACCCGAGGGGGCTATGGCTACACCTTC. The chain has TRBV12-3 or TRBV12-4 and TRBJ1-2; D is perhaps TRBD1 (6 bases). This CDR3 region has 15 residues. V lost 4 bases, J lost 4 bases, and 16 bases lay in between.

This clonotype was picked up many times. The CDR3 DNA reads as TGCAGCGTTGCATCGACCGGGGAGCTGTTTTTT. Protein product: CSVASTGELFF. The chain is built from TRBV29-1 and TRBJ2-2; D gene unclear. V lost 4 bases to trimming and J lost 5 bases, with 5 bases between them. The CDR3 has 11 residues. Germline CDR1 reads SQVTM; CDR2 reads ANQGSEA.

This clonotype has only a few counts. The rearrangement joins TRBV12-3 or TRBV12-4 to TRBJ1-2; possibly TRBD1 for D (5 bases). Between the trimmed V and J ends, which lost 7 bases and 6 bases, there was a span of 18 bases. The CDR3 has 14 residues. The CDR3 is CASTHVGGRHGYTF. The CDR3 DNA reads as TGTGCCAGCACCCACGTGGGGGGAAGGCATGGCTACACCTTC.

The chain joins TRBV12-3 or TRBV12-4 to TRBJ2-5, with TRBD2 as a possible D gene (5 bases). CDR3 length equals 15 residues. The V gene lost 0 bases and the J gene lost 7 bases, with 15 bases spanning the gap. The CDR3 DNA follows: TGTGCCAGCAGTTTAGCGCTGAGGGAGACGCGGACCCAGTACTTC. Protein: CASSLALRETRTQYF.

This clonotype was detected ten times or more. V is TRBV20-1 and J is TRBJ1-6; no clear D. Trimming removed 1 base from V and 6 bases from J, with 13 bases in between. Germline V gives CDR1 DFQATT, CDR2 SNEGSKA (reference sequence). The CDR3 runs to 15 residues. The CDR3 DNA reads as TGCAGTGCTAGAGTTCCCGGGGAGGGTAATTCACCCCTCCACTTT. Translation: CSARVPGEGNSPLHF.